This entry concerns a single TCR beta chain. The record originates from a study of T cell changes during pregnancy in multiple sclerosis. Repertoires were generated with immunoSEQ multiplex PCR, while TCRdb's copy carries only in-frame clones and drops some. The sample lists 77,000 or so clones; around 93% were seen once. V was cut by 1 base and J by 5 bases, with 8 bases left in between. The germline CDR1 and CDR2 sequences are SEHNR and FQNEAQ (reference sequence). There are 14 residues in the CDR3. This specimen consisted of peripheral blood, obtained in the second trimester of pregnancy. This TCR was sampled from a female donor in good health, enrolled as a control in a pregnancy study. This chain uses TRBV7-9 with TRBJ1-4; D is undetermined. This CDR3 is CASSLVGPNEKLFF. CDR3 coding DNA: TGTGCCAGCAGCTTAGTTGGGCCGAATGAAAAACTGTTTTTT.